The 21 T cell receptor beta chains reported below all come from one sample, sequenced in a study of blood T cell repertoires in COVID-19. Repertoires were generated with immunoSEQ multiplex PCR, while TCRdb's copy carries only in-frame clones and drops some. The table lists 150,000 to 200,000 clones, approximately 85% of them singletons. The specimen sequenced was peripheral blood. Receptors were obtained from a man aged 60-69 years with active or convalescent COVID-19.

This clone was recorded a few times. The chain carries TRBV7-9 and TRBJ1-2; perhaps TRBD1 as D (5 bases). Germline V gene data show CDR1 as SEHNR and CDR2 as FQNEAQ (reference sequence). Trimming cost V 3 bases and J 6 bases, with 8 bases left between them. The CDR3 has 12 amino acids. CDR3 sequence reads: CASSFDSHGYTF. For the CDR3, the DNA is TGTGCCAGCAGCTTCGACAGCCATGGCTACACCTTC. The complete variable domain, with remaining parts taken from reference TRBV7-9 and TRBJ1-2, reads DTGVSQNPRHKITKRGQNVTFRCDPISEHNRLYWYRQTLGQGPEFLTYFQNEAQLEKSRLLSDRFSAERPKGSFSTLEIQRTEQGDSAMYLCASSFDSHGYTFGSGTRLTVV.

V usage is TRBV10-2 and J usage is TRBJ2-2; 7 nucleotides match TRBD1. The V segment lost 7 bases and the J segment 0 bases; nucleotides outside the gene matches: 8. The CDR3 sequence is 16 residues long. The germline V gene has CDR1 WSHSY and CDR2 SAAADI. The CDR3 region has the DNA TGCGCCAGCAACCTTCTAGGGACAGCGAACACCGGGGAGCTGTTTTTT. Protein product: CASNLLGTANTGELFF.

J is TRBJ2-5 and V is TRBV6-5, with 14 nucleotides matching TRBD2. Trimming took 4 bases from V and 10 from J; bases not matched to a gene: 11. Germline CDR1 is MNHEY and CDR2 is SVGAGI. The CDR3 totals 16 residues. CDR3 amino acids: CASSFRTSGGPSNQYF. As DNA, the CDR3 is TGTGCCAGCAGTTTCCGGACTAGCGGGGGGCCGAGTAACCAGTACTTC.

The rearrangement links TRBV2 to TRBJ2-3; no definite D call. Germline V gene data show CDR1 as SNHLY and CDR2 as FYNNEI. CDR3 size: 13 residues. Trimming removed 4 bases from V and 2 bases from J, with 7 bases in between. This CDR3 is CASSVRNTDTQYF. As DNA, the CDR3 is TGTGCCAGCAGTGTGCGGAACACAGATACGCAGTATTTT.

This chain connects TRBV5-1 to TRBJ1-4, with D unresolved. V was trimmed by 0 bases and J by 0 bases, leaving 9 bases between them. The CDR3 is 16 amino acids. Looked up from germline, CDR1 is SGHRS and CDR2 is YFSETQ. The CDR3 region has the DNA TGCGCCAGCAGCTTGGACGGAGGGACAACTAATGAAAAACTGTTTTTT. Protein product: CASSLDGGTTNEKLFF.

The rearrangement uses TRBV11-2 and TRBJ1-2; 10 positions agree with TRBD1. The germline gives CDR1 SGHAT, CDR2 FQNNGV. Losses at the gene ends were 5 bases for V and 1 base for J; bases not matched to a gene: 4. The CDR3 has 15 amino acids. CDR3 residues: CASSVDRGLNYGYTF. CDR3 bases: TGTGCCAGCAGCGTCGACAGGGGGCTTAACTATGGCTACACCTTC.

The V and J genes are TRBV2 and TRBJ1-6, with D tentatively TRBD1 (6 bases). V dropped 7 bases and J dropped 9 bases, with 16 bases sitting between them. The CDR3 sequence is 14 residues long. Germline V lookup: CDR1 SNHLY, CDR2 FYNNEI. CDR3 protein: CASTQDSAVSPLHF. The CDR3, as DNA: TGTGCCAGCACCCAGGACAGCGCAGTTTCACCCCTCCACTTT. The whole variable domain, remainder taken from reference TRBV2 and TRBJ1-6, is EPEVTQTPSHQVTQMGQEVILRCVPISNHLYFYWYRQILGQKVEFLVSFYNNEISEKSEIFDDQFSVERPDGSNFTLKIRSTKLEDSAMYFCASTQDSAVSPLHFGNGTRLTVT.

The chain is built from TRBV7-7 and TRBJ1-4; 8 nucleotides line up with TRBD1. This CDR3 spans 14 amino acids. V was pared by 4 bases and J by 7 bases, with 5 bases of the junction left unmatched. The germline CDR1 and CDR2 sequences are SSHAT and FNYEAQ (reference sequence). The DNA of the CDR3 is TGTGCCAGCAGCTCCGGACAGGGAGGTGAAAAACTGTTTTTT. Its translation: CASSSGQGGEKLFF.

This clone was counted once. V usage is TRBV19 and J usage is TRBJ2-7, with TRBD2 as a possible D gene (5 bases). Germline values: CDR1 LNHDA, CDR2 SQIVND (reference sequence). The CDR3 has 15 residues. Trimming shortened V by 0 bases and J by 0 bases, and 9 bases separated the two germline ends. CDR3 region: CASSIDEGFSYEQYF. The CDR3 region has the DNA TGTGCCAGTAGTATAGATGAGGGTTTCTCCTACGAGCAGTACTTC.

This clone was found a few times. The chain joins TRBV28 to TRBJ2-5; the D is unclear. The CDR3 runs 15 residues. Trimming took 2 bases from V and 0 from J, leaving 10 bases between them. Germline V gene data show CDR1 as MDHEN and CDR2 as SYDVKM. CDR3 DNA: TGTGCCAGCAGTTTAGATCTAGGTTACCAAGAGACCCAGTACTTC. This gives the protein CASSLDLGYQETQYF.

The J gene is TRBJ2-5, the V gene TRBV12-3 or TRBV12-4, with 8 bases fitting TRBD2. J gave up 5 bases and V 7 bases, and 6 bases lay outside the gene matches. The CDR3 consists of 13 residues. The CDR3 loop reads CASNREGLETQYF. The CDR3, as DNA: TGTGCCAGCAACCGGGAGGGCCTTGAGACCCAGTACTTC.

The chain employs TRBV5-8 and TRBJ1-2, with unresolved D. CDR1 and CDR2 (germline): SGHTS, YDEGEE. Trimming pared 1 base from V and 7 bases from J, leaving 14 bases between. The CDR3 has 14 residues. The CDR3 sequence: CASSLSGLSLGYTF. The CDR3 DNA reads TGTGCCAGCAGCTTGAGCGGTCTGTCCCTTGGCTACACCTTC. Full variable domain (outside the CDR3, taken from reference TRBV5-8 and TRBJ1-2): EAGVTQSPTHLIKTRGQQATLRCSPISGHTSVYWYQQALGLGLQFLLWYDEGEERNRGNFPPRFSGRQFPNYSSELNVNALELEDSALYLCASSLSGLSLGYTFGSGTRLTVV.

The chain joins TRBV11-2 to TRBJ1-1; D may be TRBD1 (5 bases). Germline CDR1 reads SGHAT; CDR2 reads FQNNGV. This CDR3 region has 17 residues. The ends were cut back, 1 base at V and 6 bases at J, with 21 bases in the middle. CDR3: CASSLARRDVPGAEAFF. The CDR3 nucleotides are TGTGCCAGCAGCTTAGCTCGGAGGGACGTCCCTGGGGCTGAAGCTTTCTTT.

This chain uses TRBV11-2 with TRBJ1-3; 8 bases fit TRBD1. The CDR3 totals 18 residues. Looked up from germline, CDR1 is SGHAT and CDR2 is FQNNGV. The trim removed 8 bases at V and 2 bases at J, leaving 17 bases unmatched. This CDR3 is CASCPHPGQEGTGNTIYF. CDR3 coding DNA: TGTGCCAGCTGTCCCCACCCGGGACAGGAGGGCACTGGAAACACCATATATTTT.

The chain uses TRBV18 and TRBJ1-4; 8 bases are shared with TRBD1. Germline V gene sequence: CDR1 KGHSH, CDR2 LQKENI. CDR3 size: 14 residues. Germline trimming cut 3 bases from V and 5 bases from J; bases unmatched to any gene: 2. CDR3 region: CASSPGQANEKLFF. CDR3 nucleotide sequence: TGTGCCAGCTCACCGGGACAGGCAAATGAAAAACTGTTTTTT.

The rearrangement links TRBV4-1 to TRBJ2-2, with TRBD1 matching 9 bases. The CDR3 is 15 residues long. V lost 1 base to trimming and J lost 6 bases; unmatched junction nucleotides: 3. Germline V gene sequence: CDR1 MGHRA, CDR2 YSYEKL. The CDR3 DNA reads TGCGCCAGCAGCCAAGTTGGACAGGGGTCCGGGGAGCTGTTTTTT. Translation: CASSQVGQGSGELFF.

The CDR3 DNA reads TGTGCCAGCAGTTTGAGCAGGGGGTCTCTCCCCCAGCATTTT. It yields the protein CASSLSRGSLPQHF. The chain joins TRBV28 to TRBJ1-5, with 7 bases fitting TRBD1. In germline, CDR1 is MDHEN, CDR2 SYDVKM. The CDR3 totals 14 residues. Trimming at V came to 3 bases and at J to 10 bases, leaving 9 bases not matched to a gene.

The gene calls are TRBV7-9 and TRBJ2-1, with D possibly matching TRBD2 (6 bases). The V end lost 5 bases, the J end lost 9 bases, and 11 bases lay between the germline ends. Germline V CDR1 and CDR2: SEHNR, FQNEAQ (reference sequence). This CDR3 region has 12 residues. CDR3 amino acids: CASSTVGLEQFF. As DNA, the CDR3 is TGTGCCAGCAGCACCGTGGGACTTGAGCAGTTCTTC.

In this sample, this clone turned up a few times. The rearrangement uses TRBV5-4 and TRBJ2-6; 13 bases are shared with TRBD2. Germline V lookup: CDR1 SGHNT, CDR2 YYREEE (reference sequence). Unmatched junction bases numbered 4, after V lost 4 bases and J lost 0 bases. CDR3 length equals 18 residues. Here the CDR3 reads CASSPTSGRVSGANVLTF. As DNA, the CDR3 is TGTGCCAGCAGCCCAACTAGCGGGAGGGTCTCTGGGGCCAACGTCCTGACTTTC. The complete variable domain, with remaining parts taken from reference TRBV5-4 and TRBJ2-6, reads ETGVTQSPTHLIKTRGQQVTLRCSSQSGHNTVSWYQQALGQGPQFIFQYYREEENGRGNFPPRFSGLQFPNYSSELNVNALELDDSALYLCASSPTSGRVSGANVLTFGAGSRLTVL.

The chain has TRBV29-1 and TRBJ2-2; D may be TRBD2 (6 bases). The germline V and J ends were trimmed by 0 bases and 3 bases, with 14 bases remaining between them. The CDR3 has 16 amino acids. Germline V lookup: CDR1 SQVTM, CDR2 ANQGSEA. CDR3 amino acids: CSVEDRSGSDTGELFF. The CDR3 DNA reads as TGCAGCGTTGAAGATCGAAGCGGGTCGGACACCGGGGAGCTGTTTTTT.

The CDR3 loop reads CASSPGQFLSGNTIYF. The DNA for the CDR3 is TGCGCCAGCAGCCCAGGACAGTTTCTCTCTGGAAACACCATATATTTT. V usage is TRBV5-1 and J usage is TRBJ1-3, with TRBD1 as a possible D gene (6 bases). The CDR3 runs 16 residues. V was clipped by 4 bases and J by 0 bases, with 14 bases between them. Germline-derived CDR1 and CDR2 are SGHRS and YFSETQ.